This T cell receptor beta chain originates from a study of Tregs in tolerant kidney transplant recipients. The CDR3 is 13 amino acids. V lost 5 bases, J lost 12 bases, and 7 bases stayed unmatched. Germline V lookup: CDR1 GTSNPN, CDR2 SVGIG (reference sequence). TCRdb keeps only in-frame clones here, not all; method: immunoSEQ multiplex PCR. The data show approximately 44,000 clones, roughly 95% seen once. Comment on this clone: What it binds is unknown.

This TCR derives from a human donor in good health. The specimen was Tregs from blood cultured with allogeneic cells. This chain uses TRBV30 with TRBJ2-1; TRBD2 aligns across 13 bases. The CDR3 sequence is CAWDGLAGVGQFF. CDR3 nucleotide sequence: TGTGCCTGGGATGGACTAGCGGGAGTCGGGCAGTTCTTC.